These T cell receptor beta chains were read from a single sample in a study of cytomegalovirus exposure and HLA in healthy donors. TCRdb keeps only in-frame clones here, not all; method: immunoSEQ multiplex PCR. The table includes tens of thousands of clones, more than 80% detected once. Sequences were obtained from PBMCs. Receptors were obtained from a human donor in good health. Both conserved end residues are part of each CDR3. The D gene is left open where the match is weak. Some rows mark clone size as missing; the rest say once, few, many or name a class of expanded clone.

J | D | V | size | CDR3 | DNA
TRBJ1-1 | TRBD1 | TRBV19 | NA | CASSIRQGAGNTEAFF | TGTGCCAGTAGTATACGTCAGGGGGCCGGGAACACTGAAGCTTTCTTT
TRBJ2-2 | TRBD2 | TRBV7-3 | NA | CASSLLGGGDTGELFF | TGTGCCAGCAGCCTCTTGGGCGGGGGGGACACCGGGGAGCTGTTTTTT
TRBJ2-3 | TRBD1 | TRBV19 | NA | CASRGDRSTDTQYF | TGTGCCAGTAGGGGGGACAGGTCCACAGATACGCAGTATTTT
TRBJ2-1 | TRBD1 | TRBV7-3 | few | CASSSQGARDNEQFF | TGTGCCAGCAGCTCACAGGGGGCGCGAGACAATGAGCAGTTCTTC
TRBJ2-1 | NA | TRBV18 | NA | CASSPTGSYNEQFF | TGTGCCAGCTCACCAACAGGGTCCTACAATGAGCAGTTCTTC
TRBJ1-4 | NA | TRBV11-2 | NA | CASSARGKLFF | TGTGCCAGCAGCGCCCGGGGGAAACTGTTTTTT
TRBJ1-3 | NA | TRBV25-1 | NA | CASSEERTGNTIYF | TGTGCCAGCAGTGAAGAGAGGACTGGAAACACCATATATTTT
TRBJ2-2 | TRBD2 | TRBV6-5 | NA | CASSLAGGLPGELFF | TGTGCCAGCAGCCTAGCGGGGGGGCTGCCCGGGGAGCTGTTTTTT
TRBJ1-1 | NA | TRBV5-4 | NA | CASTRAEGLNTEAFF | TGTGCCAGCACCAGAGCGGAGGGGTTGAACACTGAAGCTTTCTTT
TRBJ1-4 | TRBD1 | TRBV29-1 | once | CSVGTGGEEKLFF | TGCAGCGTCGGGACAGGGGGGGAAGAAAAACTGTTTTTT